The 19 T cell receptor beta chains below come from one sample, sequenced in a study of human T cells and chemical hapten exposure. Using its own MiXCR run on the RACE reads, TCRdb lists one record per CDR3 protein. The profile shows tens of thousands of distinct CDR3 sequences, 9.5% to 13% of them singletons. Documented time point: patch test 2, 6 weeks after DPC sensitization. Regarding treatment: therapeutic diphenylcyclopropenone sensitization with weekly scalp DPC. This specimen was whole blood, taken in connection with sensitization to the hapten diphenylcyclopropenone (DPC). These receptors all come from a man aged 18 to 30 with alopecia areata. Some clones in this sample may be carry-over from other donors' samples.

This clonotype came up a few times. The CDR3 protein is CSARGTGTETQYF. The DNA for the CDR3 is TGCAGTGCTAGAGGCACTGGGACGGAGACCCAGTACTTC. V is TRBV20-1 and J is TRBJ2-5; D is perhaps TRBD1 or TRBD2 (5 bases each). Germline CDR1 and CDR2: DFQATT and SNEGSKA (reference sequence). This CDR3 is 13 amino acids long. Trimming took 1 base from V and 5 from J, leaving 11 bases between them.

The chain employs TRBV20-1 and TRBJ2-2; tentative D call: TRBD2 (6 bases). Trimming took 3 bases from V and 4 from J, leaving 15 bases between them. This CDR3 comprises 15 residues. Germline V lookup: CDR1 DFQATT, CDR2 SNEGSKA (reference sequence). The chain's CDR3 is CSASRASAGTGELFF. In nucleotides, the CDR3 is TGCAGTGCTAGTCGCGCTAGCGCTGGCACCGGGGAGCTGTTTTTT.

This clonotype was seen a few times. CDR3 sequence: CASSQAPLIDRDGSPLHF. In DNA, the CDR3 is TGCGCCAGCAGCCAAGCCCCCCTTATAGACAGGGACGGTTCACCCCTCCACTTT. The chain is built from TRBV4-3 and TRBJ1-6, with 7 bases lining up with TRBD1. V lost 1 base and J lost 9; bases outside the gene matches: 15. Germline CDR1 and CDR2: LGHNA and YSLEER. The length of the CDR3 is 18 residues.

This clonotype was counted only a few times. This chain uses TRBV5-1 with TRBJ2-1; perhaps TRBD1 as D (6 bases). V gave up 1 base and J gave up 4 bases, with 9 bases separating them. Germline V lookup: CDR1 SGHRS, CDR2 YFSETQ. The CDR3 is 14 amino acids. The CDR3 region has the DNA TGCGCCAGCAGCTTGAACAGGGAATACAATGAGCAGTTCTTC. Translating gives CASSLNREYNEQFF.

This clonotype has at least ten counts. The chain employs TRBV7-3 and TRBJ2-3, with 11 bases identical to TRBD2. Germline values: CDR1 SGHTA, CDR2 FQGTGA. The V gene end was trimmed by 2 bases and the J gene end by 7 bases; junction bases not matched to a gene: 14. The CDR3 runs 18 residues. The CDR3 DNA reads as TGTGCCAGCAGCTTAGACGGGACTAGCGGTTTTCGGTTAAATACGCAGTATTTT. It specifies CASSLDGTSGFRLNTQYF.

This clonotype showed up many times. V usage is TRBV9 and J usage is TRBJ1-5; maybe TRBD1 (5 bases). V was pared by 3 bases and J by 2 bases, with 18 bases between. The CDR3 has 17 residues. The germline V gene has CDR1 SGDLS and CDR2 YYNGEE. CDR3 nucleotide sequence: TGTGCCAGCAGCGAAGGGATCCGGGACGGTGGCAATCAGCCCCAGCATTTT. Translation gives CASSEGIRDGGNQPQHF.

This clonotype was counted many times. This rearrangement joins TRBV27 to TRBJ1-2; possibly TRBD1 for D (6 bases). Trimming shortened V by 2 bases and J by 1 base, and 14 bases separated the two germline ends. This CDR3 contains 16 residues. Germline V gene data show CDR1 as MNHEY and CDR2 as SMNVEV (reference sequence). Here the CDR3 DNA reads TGTGCCAGCAGTTTAGGCCAGGGGCGGTATAACTATGGCTACACCTTC. It encodes CASSLGQGRYNYGYTF.

This clonotype was picked up a small number of times. V usage is TRBV4-1 and J usage is TRBJ2-1; D might be TRBD1 (5 bases). The CDR3 has 15 residues. Trimming removed 1 base at V and 9 bases at J, with 16 bases between. Germline CDR1 is MGHRA and CDR2 is YSYEKL. The CDR3 sequence is CASSQAAIIGVEQFF. Here the CDR3 DNA reads TGCGCCAGCAGCCAAGCCGCCATAATAGGGGTTGAGCAGTTCTTC.

The chain joins TRBV11-2 to TRBJ2-7; D remains unclear. Germline V CDR1 and CDR2: SGHAT, FQNNGV. The length of the CDR3 is 13 residues. V lost 1 base, J lost 6 bases, and 10 bases lay in between. CDR3 DNA: TGTGCCAGCAGCTTAGTCGTAGGTGGCGAGCAGTACTTC. It translates to CASSLVVGGEQYF.

The table lists this clonotype with many counts. The chain employs TRBV12-3 or TRBV12-4 and TRBJ1-2, with D unresolved. CDR3 length equals 15 residues. The V end was cut by 6 bases, the J end by 0 bases, with 14 bases between. The CDR3: CASRYYSEPNYGYTF. CDR3 DNA sequence: TGTGCCAGCAGGTACTACAGCGAACCTAACTATGGCTACACCTTC.

This clonotype turned up a few times. The chain links TRBV7-3 to TRBJ1-3, with no clear D. Per the germline V gene, CDR1 is SGHTA and CDR2 is FQGTGA. V lost 2 bases, J lost 8 bases, and 10 bases lay in between. There are 13 residues in the CDR3. DNA for the CDR3: TGTGCCAGCAGCTTATTGATTGGGGACACCATATATTTT. The encoded protein is CASSLLIGDTIYF. Together with reference TRBV7-3 and TRBJ1-3, the CDR3 gives the full variable domain: GAGVSQTPSNKVTEKGKYVELRCDPISGHTALYWYRQSLGQGPEFLIYFQGTGAADDSGLPNDRFFAVRPEGSVSTLKIQRTERGDSAVYLCASSLLIGDTIYFGEGSWLTVV.

V usage is TRBV11-2 and J usage is TRBJ1-1; D is unresolved. The length of the CDR3 is 13 residues. Trimming removed 5 bases at V and 0 bases at J, with 7 bases between. The V gene's germline CDR1 is SGHAT and CDR2 FQNNGV. CDR3 DNA: TGTGCCAGCAGCCCACATATGAACACTGAAGCTTTCTTT. It encodes CASSPHMNTEAFF.

This clonotype was found many times. The chain uses TRBV7-3 and TRBJ1-1; TRBD1 is a possible D gene (5 bases). Germline V gene lookup returns CDR1 SGHTA and CDR2 FQGTGA. The CDR3 length is 14 residues. V was shortened by 5 bases and J by 3 bases, with 13 bases between the two germline ends. CDR3 sequence: CASSPRAPDTEAFF. For the CDR3, the DNA is TGTGCCAGCAGCCCCAGGGCCCCCGACACTGAAGCTTTCTTT.

The sample holds a few counts of this clonotype. This CDR3 reads CASSSVSGKGDYTF. The CDR3, as DNA: TGTGCCAGCAGCTCGGTATCAGGGAAAGGGGACTACACCTTC. This chain uses TRBV11-2 with TRBJ1-2; tentative D call: TRBD1 (5 bases). V lost 4 bases to trimming and J lost 10 bases, with 19 bases between them. The CDR3 runs 14 residues. Per germline, CDR1 SGHAT and CDR2 FQNNGV. The full variable domain, rest sourced from reference TRBV11-2 and TRBJ1-2, is EAGVAQSPRYKIIEKRQSVAFWCNPISGHATLYWYQQILGQGPKLLIQFQNNGVVDDSQLPKDRFSAERLKGVDSTLKIQPAKLEDSAVYLCASSSVSGKGDYTFGSGTRLTVV.

This sequence joins TRBV2 and TRBJ1-3; possibly TRBD1 for D (5 bases). The CDR3 totals 13 residues. Looked up from germline, CDR1 is SNHLY and CDR2 is FYNNEI. Trimming shortened V by 3 bases and J by 2 bases, and 5 bases separated the two germline ends. The CDR3 here is CASSETAGNTIYF. The CDR3 DNA reads TGTGCCAGCAGTGAGACAGCTGGAAACACCATATATTTT.

V and J are TRBV29-1 and TRBJ1-2; D not certain. With 3 bases removed from V and 3 bases from J, the gap between germline ends came to 14 bases. Per the germline V gene, CDR1 is SQVTM and CDR2 is ANQGSEA. The CDR3 is 14 amino acids. CDR3 loop: CSVEGRPTDYGYTF. The CDR3 nucleotides are TGCAGCGTTGAGGGCAGGCCAACTGACTATGGCTACACCTTC.

This clonotype was detected many times. This chain uses TRBV3-1 with TRBJ2-7; D ambiguous. Germline V gives CDR1 LGHDT, CDR2 YNNKEL (reference sequence). Trimming shortened V by 0 bases and J by 7 bases, and 10 bases separated the two germline ends. The CDR3 has 13 amino acids. The CDR3 here is CASSQELTREQYF. CDR3 nucleotide sequence: TGTGCCAGCAGCCAAGAGTTGACGAGAGAGCAGTACTTC.

In this sample, this clonotype turned up many times. The chain combines TRBV11-2 with TRBJ2-5; D may be TRBD1 or TRBD2 (6 bases each). CDR1 and CDR2 (germline): SGHAT, FQNNGV. The V gene lost 3 bases and the J gene lost 5 bases, with 16 bases spanning the gap. The CDR3 loop spans 15 amino acids. The CDR3 bases are TGTGCCAGCAGCTTTACGGGACGGAGGGGGGAGACCCAGTACTTC. It codes for CASSFTGRRGETQYF.

There are a few counts of this clonotype. V gene TRBV9 combines with J gene TRBJ1-1, with 8 bases aligning to TRBD1. The germline gives CDR1 SGDLS, CDR2 YYNGEE. CDR3 length: 15 amino acids. J gave up 4 bases and V 3 bases, and 8 bases lay outside the gene matches. CDR3 bases: TGTGCCAGCAGCGATTCGGGACAGGTGGGCACTGAAGCTTTCTTT. Its translation: CASSDSGQVGTEAFF.